Here is one T cell receptor beta chain with its context. Its antigen is not known. This sample stems from a study of PD-1 blockade in classical Hodgkin lymphoma. Study-wide findings and caveats: Newly diagnosed and completely responding patients shared comparable baseline diversity. Exclusion was the outcome for patients who began nivolumab under 1 year after ASCT. Before treatment, TCR diversity in newly diagnosed patients was reportedly lower than in healthy donors. Sources of repertoire differences remain undefined, possibly disease activity or prior therapy.

The repertoire was sequenced with immunoSEQ multiplex PCR; TCRdb's copy has only in-frame clones and lacks some. The table includes around 60,000 clones, roughly 85% detected once. The sample's time point: cycle 4 day 1 (C4D1), after five to seven weeks of nivolumab. Every patient had relapsed following autologous stem cell transplantation, and cohorts differed in brentuximab vedotin exposure. Looked up from germline, CDR1 is MNHNY and CDR2 is SVGAGI (reference sequence). Deletions cut 2 bases from V and 4 bases from J, with 8 bases between. This CDR3 region has 13 residues. Sequencing was performed on peripheral blood mononuclear cells (PBMCs), taken before the fourth cycle of nivolumab. The rearrangement joins TRBV6-6 to TRBJ1-1; maybe TRBD1 (6 bases). This clonotype was sampled from a human donor with classical Hodgkin lymphoma. In DNA form, the CDR3 reads TGTGCCAGCAGTTACCTCAGGGGCACTGAAGCTTTCTTT. The encoded protein is CASSYLRGTEAFF.